This TCR beta chain stems from a study of blood T cell repertoires in COVID-19. For the study at large: Samples of COVID-19 (acute and convalescent) were obtained from the United States, Italy and Spain. The cDNA or gDNA used as material had been derived from T cells, B-cell-depleted T cells, or PBMCs.

With 5 bases clipped from V and 4 bases from J, the junction kept 14 bases outside the gene matches. This CDR3 contains 19 residues. Germline lookup yields CDR1 SGHVS and CDR2 FQNEAQ. Per the authors' pipeline: It was from reference gene primer amplification that nucleated cell counts were estimated. This table comes from immunoSEQ multiplex PCR, and its TCRdb copy is limited to in-frame clones, with some not included. D and trimming come from the DNA, and the V and J calls and clone size come from that table. The sample has around 100,000 clones; 85% are singletons. V usage is TRBV7-8 and J usage is TRBJ2-2, with 12 nucleotides matching TRBD2. The receptor comes from a man aged 50 to 60 with active or convalescent COVID-19. Sequencing was carried out using peripheral blood. The CDR3 here is CASSPGTSGSRRSTGELFF. CDR3 DNA: TGTGCCAGCAGCCCCGGGACTAGCGGGTCCCGGCGGAGCACCGGGGAGCTGTTTTTT.